Described below is a single T cell receptor (beta chain) sequence and its context. Clones were read by immunoSEQ multiplex PCR, and TCRdb kept only the in-frame ones, dropping some. The top ten hold roughly 1.4% of the sample, which has roughly 430,000 clones, 70% to 90% seen once. Those enrolled, adults aged roughly 18 to 89 years, came from roughly 23 US areas. The study recruited exposed participants who had met a COVID-19 case within 2 weeks before entry. J was trimmed by 3 bases and V by 6 bases; bases with no gene match: 4. The germline CDR1 and CDR2 sequences are KGHSH and LQKENI. The length of the CDR3 is 14 residues. The data stem from a study of blood T cell repertoires in COVID-19.

Sequencing input: PBMCs or T cells enriched from blood (not recorded which). The V gene is TRBV18, the J gene TRBJ1-4; 7 positions match TRBD1. This sequence originates from a woman in her late teens or twenties who had been exposed to COVID-19. The CDR3: CASSMTGSNEKLFF. CDR3 coding DNA: TGTGCCAGCTCCATGACAGGGTCTAATGAAAAACTGTTTTTT.